The clone carrying this T cell receptor beta chain was recorded many times. What it binds is not known. V lost 6 bases and J lost 8; bases outside the gene matches: 7. There are 13 residues in the CDR3. The data are from a study of T cells after yellow fever vaccination. Template-switching 5'RACE yielded the TCR cDNA; a universal primer site and UMIs were added in the process. A single record per CDR3 protein comes from TCRdb applying MiXCR to the 5' RACE reads. The sample lists a few hundred thousand distinct CDR3 sequences, roughly 8.3% occurring once. Study-level points and caveats: Abundant clonotypes from the bulk population could have been carried over as contaminants into FACS-sorted repertoires.

The chain recombines TRBV12-3 or TRBV12-4 with TRBJ1-2, with 9 bases aligning to TRBD1. The sequence was collected from a man aged 18 to 35 who received the YFV17D yellow fever vaccine. This specimen was PBMCs, taken roughly 46 days after the first yellow fever vaccination. The CDR3 is CASSLYRGLGYTF. The CDR3 nucleotides are TGTGCCAGCAGCCTATACAGGGGGCTAGGCTACACCTTC.